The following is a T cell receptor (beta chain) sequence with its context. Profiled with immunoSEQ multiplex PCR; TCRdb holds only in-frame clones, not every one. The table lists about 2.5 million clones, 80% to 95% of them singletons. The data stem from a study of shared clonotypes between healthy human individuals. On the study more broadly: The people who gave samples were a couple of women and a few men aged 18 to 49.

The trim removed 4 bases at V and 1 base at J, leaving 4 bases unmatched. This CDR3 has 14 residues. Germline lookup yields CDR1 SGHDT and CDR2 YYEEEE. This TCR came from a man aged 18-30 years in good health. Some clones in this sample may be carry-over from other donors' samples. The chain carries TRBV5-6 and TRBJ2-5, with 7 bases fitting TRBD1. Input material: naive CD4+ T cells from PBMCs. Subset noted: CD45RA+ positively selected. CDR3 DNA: TGTGCCAGCAGCCGCGACAGGGTCCAAGAGACCCAGTACTTC. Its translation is CASSRDRVQETQYF. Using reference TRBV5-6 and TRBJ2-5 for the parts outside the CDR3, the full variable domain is DAGVTQSPTHLIKTRGQQVTLRCSPKSGHDTVSWYQQALGQGPQFIFQYYEEEERQRGNFPDRFSGHQFPNYSSELNVNALLLGDSALYLCASSRDRVQETQYFGPGTRLLVL.